The 8 T cell receptor beta chains listed next were all sequenced from one sample in a study of technical replicates of blood from four donors. Assay used: immunoSEQ multiplex PCR; TCRdb lists only in-frame clones, some missing. The sample has 65,000 to 95,000 clones; about 86% are singletons. Sequencing used PBMCs. The receptor set was obtained from a human donor in good health. Some clones in this sample may be carry-over from other donors' samples.

This clone was detected only once. This rearrangement joins TRBV29-1 to TRBJ2-5; 7 bases map to TRBD1. CDR3 size: 11 residues. Looked up from germline, CDR1 is SQVTM and CDR2 is ANQGSEA. The junction had 1 base not matched to a gene; V was cut back by 4 bases and J by 5 bases. The CDR3 here is CSVARGETQYF. Written as DNA, the CDR3 is TGCAGCGTTGCCAGGGGGGAGACCCAGTACTTC.

The chain combines TRBV4-2 with TRBJ1-3; D may be TRBD1 (6 bases). This CDR3 comprises 16 residues. The V and J ends lost 0 bases and 4 bases respectively, with 13 bases between them. Germline V gene sequence: CDR1 LGHNA, CDR2 YNFKEQ. CDR3 loop: CASSQEGGGAGNTIYF. The DNA of the CDR3 is TGTGCCAGCAGCCAAGAAGGGGGAGGGGCAGGAAACACCATATATTTT.

This chain links TRBV7-2 with TRBJ1-5; tentatively, D is TRBD1 (6 bases). The germline V and J ends were trimmed by 2 bases and 8 bases, with 10 bases remaining between them. CDR1 is SGHTA, CDR2 FQGNSA, per germline. The CDR3 runs 13 residues. The CDR3, as DNA: TGTGCCAGCAGCTTAAACAGGGCCGAGCCCCAGCATTTT. Its protein product is CASSLNRAEPQHF. Based on the CDR3 plus reference TRBV7-2 and TRBJ1-5, the full variable domain is GAGVSQSPSNKVTEKGKDVELRCDPISGHTALYWYRQSLGQGLEFLIYFQGNSAPDKSGLPSDRFSAERTGGSVSTLTIQRTQQEDSAVYLCASSLNRAEPQHFGDGTRLSIL.

The genes are TRBV2 and TRBJ2-3, with 12 bases matching TRBD2. The trim removed 4 bases at V and 2 bases at J, leaving 4 bases unmatched. CDR1 SNHLY and CDR2 FYNNEI come from the germline V gene. There are 16 residues in the CDR3. The CDR3 nucleotides are TGTGCCAGCAGTGGGCTAGCGGGGGGGTTCACAGATACGCAGTATTTT. Protein sequence: CASSGLAGGFTDTQYF.

The chain recombines TRBV7-9 with TRBJ2-4, with 9 bases matching TRBD2. CDR3 length: 14 residues. Germline V gene sequence: CDR1 SEHNR, CDR2 FQNEAQ (reference sequence). J was trimmed by 15 bases and V by 2 bases; bases with no gene match: 11. The CDR3 loop is CASSLRDLAGILYF. As DNA, the CDR3 is TGTGCCAGCAGCTTAAGGGATCTAGCGGGAATTTTGTACTTC.

The chain is built from TRBV6-5 and TRBJ1-5, with no clear D. The CDR3 sequence is 12 residues long. The germline CDR1 and CDR2 sequences are MNHEY and SVGAGI. V was cut by 7 bases and J by 5 bases, with 9 bases left in between. CDR3 in amino acids: CASNPQDQPQHF. For the CDR3, the DNA is TGTGCCAGCAACCCCCAGGATCAGCCCCAGCATTTT.

The rearrangement uses TRBV5-1 and TRBJ2-2; D is perhaps TRBD2 (5 bases). V lost 0 bases to trimming and J lost 3 bases, with 18 bases between them. Germline loops: CDR1 SGHRS, CDR2 YFSETQ. The CDR3 is made up of 18 amino acids. The CDR3 nucleotides read TGCGCCAGCAGCTTGGCCCTAGGTCGTCCGGGGTACACCGGGGAGCTGTTTTTT. Translating gives CASSLALGRPGYTGELFF.

The J gene is TRBJ2-7, the V gene TRBV25-1; D gene ambiguous. CDR3 size: 13 residues. V was cut by 3 bases and J by 7 bases, with 13 bases left in between. Germline V gene lookup returns CDR1 MGHDK and CDR2 SYGVNS. In nucleotides, the CDR3 is TGTGCCAGCAGTGATCCTGGGTCGCGGGAGCAGTACTTC. Translation: CASSDPGSREQYF.